The rows below give T cell receptor beta chains drawn from one sample of a study of T cells in Graves' hyperthyroidism and ophthalmopathy. TCRdb re-called the multiplex PCR reads through MiXCR, storing one row per CDR3 protein. This table holds about 330,000 distinct CDR3 sequences, approximately 13% found once. The sample comprised blood. These TCRs come from a middle-aged woman with Graves' ophthalmopathy. CDR3s leave out the opening cysteine and the closing phenylalanine or tryptophan. The D gene is left open where the match is weak.

j_gene	v_gene	d_gene	CDR3aa
TRBJ1-5	TRBV20-1	.	SARGGGDIMPQH
TRBJ1-1	TRBV10-3	TRBD1	AISEAGGVTEAF
TRBJ2-1	TRBV28	TRBD2	ASSPLAGPSDEQF
TRBJ2-3	TRBV19	.	ASSTGWGSDTQY
TRBJ1-5	TRBV11-2	.	ASSLNGEGWQPQH
TRBJ1-1	TRBV7-9	TRBD1	ASSLPMTGAMNTEAF
TRBJ1-6	TRBV7-9	.	ASSLVSDSPLH
TRBJ1-1	TRBV28	.	ASSLLQQGNTEAF
TRBJ2-7	TRBV28	TRBD2	ASSLYRREYEQY
TRBJ2-7	TRBV12-3/TRBV12-4	.	ASSRGPESYEQY
TRBJ2-1	TRBV7-9	TRBD2	ASTSADGRLASEQF
TRBJ1-2	TRBV19	.	ASNSGIAYGYT
TRBJ1-1	TRBV2	.	ASSGGAGTEAF
TRBJ1-1	TRBV29-1	.	SVDGSPGAF
TRBJ2-3	TRBV5-1	.	ASSLGWRGGYTDTQY
TRBJ2-2	TRBV2	.	ASRKGAGRKNTGELF
TRBJ2-3	TRBV24-1	.	ATSEQDTQY
TRBJ2-4	TRBV24-1	TRBD2	ATSDRVAGNNIQY
TRBJ1-2	TRBV14	.	ASSKGEANYGYT
TRBJ2-7	TRBV11-2	TRBD2	ASSYGVGGAYEQY
TRBJ2-3	TRBV28	.	ASSPPLLGTDTQY
TRBJ2-3	TRBV3-1	TRBD2	ASSQVARGTSGEHTDTQY
TRBJ2-2	TRBV18	.	ASSPPDGNTGELF
TRBJ2-2	TRBV6-1	TRBD1	ASSRYRLDRDTGELF
TRBJ2-3	TRBV20-1	TRBD2	SASQLAGRTDTQY
TRBJ1-1	TRBV4-1	TRBD1	ASSHERGQGTEAF
TRBJ2-2	TRBV11-3	TRBD2	ASSQGLAGGTGELF
TRBJ2-1	TRBV28	.	ASSLSKGRNEQF
TRBJ2-5	TRBV30	.	AWSEGGGQGTQY
TRBJ2-1	TRBV28	TRBD2	ASSFYLGQGPGTSGRNEQF
TRBJ1-2	TRBV2	.	ASSDEGFGYT
TRBJ1-3	TRBV9	.	ASGMAGRSYGNTIY
TRBJ2-7	TRBV9	.	ASSVAPGTYEQY
TRBJ1-2	TRBV3-1	TRBD1	ASSPLGQGAFGYT
.	TRBV9	TRBD2	ASSGTGTSGSYNEQY
TRBJ2-7	TRBV9	TRBD1	ASSVVAGGEQY
TRBJ2-5	TRBV9	.	ASSTGSQETQY
TRBJ1-2	TRBV28	.	ASSPGPSLYGYT
TRBJ1-1	TRBV2	.	ASRAYQDTEAF
TRBJ1-1	TRBV3-1	.	ASSQTKGTEAF
TRBJ1-5	TRBV6-2/TRBV6-3	.	ASRHRTVHNQPQH
TRBJ1-6	TRBV7-8	.	ASSLETVGGLNSPLH
TRBJ2-5	TRBV20-1	TRBD2	SASPPAGDQETQY
TRBJ1-2	TRBV6-5	.	ASSYGEGNYGYT
TRBJ2-2	TRBV11-3	.	ASSLFGGGTGELF
TRBJ1-1	TRBV11-2	TRBD1	ASSLTGGMNTEAF
TRBJ2-3	TRBV11-2	.	ASSLGQPVGTDTQY
TRBJ1-5	TRBV6-9	TRBD1	ASPGTGGRGGNQPQH
TRBJ2-3	TRBV30	.	AWSRWGPDTQY
TRBJ1-2	TRBV20-1	TRBD1	SASQGATGYT
TRBJ2-7	TRBV7-9	TRBD1	ASSPTGGEQY
TRBJ1-5	TRBV19	.	ASRTGAQGGPQH
TRBJ2-2	TRBV10-1	TRBD1	ASSPPTSGTEDYLANTGELF
TRBJ2-1	TRBV7-9	.	ASRDHLDEQF
TRBJ2-7	TRBV20-1	TRBD2	SAYGLAGGGRRNEQY
TRBJ1-1	TRBV5-1	.	ASSPIWNTEAF
TRBJ1-2	TRBV6-2/TRBV6-3	TRBD1	ASKGQGARGYT
TRBJ2-7	TRBV27	.	ASSSSTQAWHEQY